Below, one T cell receptor beta chain is given with its context. These data come from a study of blood T cell repertoires in COVID-19. Study overall: The cDNA or gDNA used as material had been derived from T cells, B-cell-depleted T cells, or PBMCs.

Libraries were prepared by immunoSEQ multiplex PCR; TCRdb keeps only in-frame clonotypes and omits some of them. The table records a few hundred thousand clones, roughly 88% of them present only once. Per the germline V gene, CDR1 is SQVTM and CDR2 is ANQGSEA. The J segment lost 6 bases and the V segment lost 7 bases, leaving 6 bases of the junction unmatched. This CDR3 comprises 12 residues. The chain couples TRBV29-1 to TRBJ1-2, with 9 positions matching TRBD1. Material for sequencing was peripheral blood. The origin of this receptor is a woman aged 70-85 years with COVID-19, enrolled during active disease. The CDR3 DNA is TGCAGCGCCGGACAGGGGAGGGATGGCTACACCTTC. Its translation is CSAGQGRDGYTF. The entire variable domain, with the rest obtained from reference TRBV29-1 and TRBJ1-2, is as follows: SAVISQKPSRDICQRGTSLTIQCQVDSQVTMMFWYRQQPGQSLTLIATANQGSEATYESGFVIDKFPISRPNLTFSTLTVSNMSPEDSSIYLCSAGQGRDGYTFGSGTRLTVV.